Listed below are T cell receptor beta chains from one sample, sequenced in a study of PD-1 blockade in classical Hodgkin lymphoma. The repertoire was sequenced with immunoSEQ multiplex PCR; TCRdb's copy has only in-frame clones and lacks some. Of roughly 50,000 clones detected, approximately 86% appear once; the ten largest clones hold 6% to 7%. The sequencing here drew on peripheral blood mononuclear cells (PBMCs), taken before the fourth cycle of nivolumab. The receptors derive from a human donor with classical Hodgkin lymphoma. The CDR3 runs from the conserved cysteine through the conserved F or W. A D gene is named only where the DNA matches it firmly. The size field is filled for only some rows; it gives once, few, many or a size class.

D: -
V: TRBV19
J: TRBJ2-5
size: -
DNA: TGTGCCAGTAGTATTTGGGGGAAGACCCAGTACTTC
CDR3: CASSIWGKTQYF

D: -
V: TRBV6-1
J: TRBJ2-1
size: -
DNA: TGTGCCAGCAGTGGATCCGAGATAAATGAGCAGTTCTTC
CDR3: CASSGSEINEQFF

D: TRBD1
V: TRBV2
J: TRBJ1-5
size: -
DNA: TGTGCCAGCAGTGAACTCTCAGGGGGAAGTCAGCCCCAGCATTTT
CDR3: CASSELSGGSQPQHF

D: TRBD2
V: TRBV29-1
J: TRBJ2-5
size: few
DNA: TGCAGCGTTGTATGGCGGGGGGGAGAGACCCAGTACTTC
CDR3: CSVVWRGGETQYF

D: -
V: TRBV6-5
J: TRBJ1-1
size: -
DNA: TGTGCCAGCAGTTACTCGATAGGGGGCACTGAAGCTTTCTTT
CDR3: CASSYSIGGTEAFF

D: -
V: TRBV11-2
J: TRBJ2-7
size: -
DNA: TGTGCCAGCAGCTTAGTACAGGGAAGCTCCTACGAGCAGTACTTC
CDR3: CASSLVQGSSYEQYF

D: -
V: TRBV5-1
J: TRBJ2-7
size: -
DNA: TGCGCCAGCAGCTCCTCCTACGAGCAGTACTTC
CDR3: CASSSSYEQYF

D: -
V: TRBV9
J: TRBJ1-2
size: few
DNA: TGTGCCAGCAGCGTAAACGGGGGATACACCTTC
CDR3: CASSVNGGYTF

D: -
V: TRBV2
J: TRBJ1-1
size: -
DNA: TGTGCCAGCCGGCGAGTAAGGCAGAACACTGAAGCTTTCTTT
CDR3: CASRRVRQNTEAFF

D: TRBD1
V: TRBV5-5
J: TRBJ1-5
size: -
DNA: TGTGCCAGCAGCTTGGGCGGGGACAGACCTAATCAGCCCCAGCATTTT
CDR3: CASSLGGDRPNQPQHF

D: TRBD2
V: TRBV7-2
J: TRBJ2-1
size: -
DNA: TGTGCCAGCAGCTTATCGGGAGGGGACTACAATGAGCAGTTCTTC
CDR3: CASSLSGGDYNEQFF

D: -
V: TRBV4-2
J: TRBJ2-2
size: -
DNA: TGTGCCAGCGGGTCCGGGGAGCTGTTTTTT
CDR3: CASGSGELFF

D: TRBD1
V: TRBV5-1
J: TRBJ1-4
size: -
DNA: TGCGCCAGCAGCTTGGCTCAGGGGGGTGGAAAACTGTTTTTT
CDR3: CASSLAQGGGKLFF

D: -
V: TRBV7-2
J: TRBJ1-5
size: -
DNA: TGTGCCAGCAGCTTAGTGAGTGGGGGGTGGAATCAGCCCCAGCATTTT
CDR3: CASSLVSGGWNQPQHF

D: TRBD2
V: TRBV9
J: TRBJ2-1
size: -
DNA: TGTGCCAGCAGCGTCGGACTAGCGGTGAGCTCCTACAATGAGCAGTTCTTC
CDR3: CASSVGLAVSSYNEQFF

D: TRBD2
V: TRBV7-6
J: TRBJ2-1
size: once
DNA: TGTGCCAGCAGCTATTTTAGCGGGAGCTCCTACAATGAGCAGTTCTTC
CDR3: CASSYFSGSSYNEQFF

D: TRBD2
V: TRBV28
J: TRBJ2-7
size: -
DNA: TGTGCCACCTGGGGGAGCGGGGGGGGCTACGAGCAGTACTTC
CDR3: CATWGSGGGYEQYF

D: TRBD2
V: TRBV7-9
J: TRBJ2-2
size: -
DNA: TGTGCCAGCAGCTTACCGATACTAGCGGGTGGAAGCACCGGGGAGCTGTTTTTT
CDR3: CASSLPILAGGSTGELFF

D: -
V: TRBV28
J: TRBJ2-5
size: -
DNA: TGTGCCAGCAGTATTACAACGTACCAAGAGACCCAGTACTTC
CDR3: CASSITTYQETQYF

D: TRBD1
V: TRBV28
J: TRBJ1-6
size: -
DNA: TGTGCCAGCAGAAACAGGGGGAGCTCCTATAATTCACCCCTCCACTTT
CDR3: CASRNRGSSYNSPLHF

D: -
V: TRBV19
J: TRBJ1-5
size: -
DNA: TGTGCCAGTAGTCCCTGGACGGGTAGCAATCAGCCCCAGCATTTT
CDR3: CASSPWTGSNQPQHF

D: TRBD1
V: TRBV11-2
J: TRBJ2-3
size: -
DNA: TGTGCCAGCAGCGCGCGTGGTGGACAGGCTTCTAGCACAGATACGCAGTATTTT
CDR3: CASSARGGQASSTDTQYF

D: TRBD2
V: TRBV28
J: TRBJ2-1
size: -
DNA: TGTGCCAGCAGTCTTGGGGGCGGGAGGTACTACAATGAGCAGTTCTTC
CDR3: CASSLGGGRYYNEQFF